The clone carrying this T cell receptor beta chain was seen a few times. Its specificity is not known. This PCR relied on a set of 60 Vbeta primers and 13 Jbeta primers. Produced via immunoSEQ multiplex PCR; TCRdb's table is partial and in-frame only. Of about 200,000 clones in the sample, around 79% were seen once. The data belong to a study of cytomegalovirus exposure and HLA in healthy donors. The study, taken as a whole, reports: The authors enumerated 150 to 200 TCR beta chains as linked to cytomegalovirus.

CDR1 SGHDN and CDR2 FVKESK come from the germline V gene. The CDR3 is 15 amino acids. V was trimmed by 0 bases and J by 1 base, leaving 9 bases between them. The chain uses TRBV14 and TRBJ1-1; D gene uncertain. The sequenced material came from PBMCs. This TCR came from a male donor in good health and CMV-seropositive. The CDR3 region is CASSQDGRANTEAFF. The CDR3 DNA reads TGTGCCAGCAGCCAAGATGGGAGAGCGAACACTGAAGCTTTCTTT. Full variable domain (missing parts from reference TRBV14 and TRBJ1-1): EAGVTQFPSHSVIEKGQTVTLRCDPISGHDNLYWYRRVMGKEIKFLLHFVKESKQDESGMPNNRFLAERTGGTYSTLKVQPAELEDSGVYFCASSQDGRANTEAFFGQGTRLTVV.